This T cell receptor beta chain was profiled in a study of T cell responses to AZD1222 COVID-19 vaccine. Study background: It was second doses at about 4 or about 12 weeks that were pooled. Overall study findings and caveats: Vaccine-associated CD4 TCRs ranged over spike, dominating at 160-218 and 743-854. AZD1222 recipients seropositive at baseline numbered only six or seven. It should be noted that donors were predominantly white British and more often female, and clonal diversity was possibly underestimated.

The protocol was immunoSEQ multiplex PCR, while the TCRdb copy is restricted to in-frame clones and leaves out a portion. The data contain around 200,000 clones, around nine tenths of them singletons. Germline V gene sequence: CDR1 GTSNPN, CDR2 SVGIG (reference sequence). The V gene lost 5 bases and the J gene lost 4 bases, with 14 bases spanning the gap. The CDR3 extends over 13 amino acids. About this clone itself: Its antigen is undetermined.

The sequences come from peripheral blood, collected on day 0 of AZD1222 vaccination. The receptor was derived from an adult in good health. This chain connects TRBV30 to TRBJ1-2, with no clear D. The CDR3 is CAWGTRATYGYTF. The CDR3 region has the DNA TGTGCCTGGGGCACTCGGGCCACCTATGGCTACACCTTC.